There are a few counts of the clone carrying this T cell receptor beta chain. Its antigen is not known. This CDR3 has 14 residues. V lost 2 bases and J 4 bases, leaving 11 bases between the germline ends. Germline CDR1 and CDR2: MNHNS and SASEGT. The record originates from a study of OX40 agonist ivuxolimab in advanced cancers. General study findings and limits: Some of the nonresponding patients also showed low levels of normalized T-cell clonal expansion.

Produced via immunoSEQ multiplex PCR; TCRdb's table is partial and in-frame only. The repertoire holds approximately 83,000 clones, with roughly 80% as singletons. People who had autoimmune disease history or systemic immunosuppression were excluded. This chain connects TRBV6-1 to TRBJ1-1; no reliable D call. The source is an adult with an advanced solid tumor such as melanoma, head and neck, liver or kidney cancer. This specimen consisted of CD4+ or CD8+ T cells sorted from blood, obtained in a trial of the OX40 agonist ivuxolimab. CDR3 residues: CASSESEEFTEAFF. The DNA for the CDR3 is TGTGCCAGCAGTGAATCAGAGGAATTCACTGAAGCTTTCTTT.